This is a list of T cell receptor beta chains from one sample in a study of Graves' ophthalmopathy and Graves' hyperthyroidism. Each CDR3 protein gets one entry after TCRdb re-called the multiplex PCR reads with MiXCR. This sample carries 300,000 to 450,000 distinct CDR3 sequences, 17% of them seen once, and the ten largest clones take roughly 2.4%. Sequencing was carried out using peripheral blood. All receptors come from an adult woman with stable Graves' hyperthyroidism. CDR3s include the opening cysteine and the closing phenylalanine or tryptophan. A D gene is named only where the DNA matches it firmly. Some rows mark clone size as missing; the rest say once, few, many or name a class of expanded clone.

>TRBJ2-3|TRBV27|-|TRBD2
TGTGCCGGCGGGACTAGCGGAATACGTAAGGCTAGCACAGATGCGCAGTATTTT
CAGGTSGIRKASTDAQYF
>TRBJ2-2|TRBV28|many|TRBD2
TGTGCCAGCAGCTTGGGACTAACGGGCTCCGGGGAGCTGTTTTTT
CASSLGLTGSGELFF
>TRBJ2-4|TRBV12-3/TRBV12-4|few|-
TGTGCCAGCACTAAATTTGGGGGTTCCGACATTAAGTGCTTC
CASTKFGGSDIKCF
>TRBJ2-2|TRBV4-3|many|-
TGCGCCAGCAGCCTAGGACCCCTAGAGGACACCGGGGAGCTGTTTTTT
CASSLGPLEDTGELFF
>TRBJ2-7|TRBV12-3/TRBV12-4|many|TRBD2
TGTGCCAGCGCTTTGACTAGCGGGACCTACGAGCAGTACTTC
CASALTSGTYEQYF
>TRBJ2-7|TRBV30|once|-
TGTGCCTGGAGACAGGGAGCCTACGAGCAGTACTTC
CAWRQGAYEQYF
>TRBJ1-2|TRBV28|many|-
TGTGCCAGCAGTAGAGCAGGGATTCGTCAGTATGGCTACACCTTC
CASSRAGIRQYGYTF
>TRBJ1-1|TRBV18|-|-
TGTGCCAGCTCACCCCGAGAGCCGTTGGGGACTGAAGCTTTCTTT
CASSPREPLGTEAFF
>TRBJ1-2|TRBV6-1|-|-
TGTGCCAGCAGTGAAGTGTGGGTTGAGGGCTACACCTTC
CASSEVWVEGYTF
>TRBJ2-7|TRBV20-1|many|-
TGCAGTGCTAGAGATCCGGCTAGTGGCTACGAGCAGTACTTC
CSARDPASGYEQYF
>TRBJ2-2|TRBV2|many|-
TGTGCCAGCAGCAGGGAGAACACCGGGGAGCTGTTTTTT
CASSRENTGELFF
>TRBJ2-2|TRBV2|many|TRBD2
TGTGCCAGCAGTAGACTAGCGGTAAACACCGGGGAGCTGTTTTTT
CASSRLAVNTGELFF